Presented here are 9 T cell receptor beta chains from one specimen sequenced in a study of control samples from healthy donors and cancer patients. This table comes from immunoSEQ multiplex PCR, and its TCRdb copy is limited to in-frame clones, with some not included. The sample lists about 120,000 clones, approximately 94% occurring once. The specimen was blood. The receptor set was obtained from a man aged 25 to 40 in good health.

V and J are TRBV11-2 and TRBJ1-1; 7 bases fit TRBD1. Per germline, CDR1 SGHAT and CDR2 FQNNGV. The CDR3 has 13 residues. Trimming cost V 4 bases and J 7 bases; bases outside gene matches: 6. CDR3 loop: CASSWEGAFEAFF. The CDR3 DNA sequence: TGTGCCAGCAGCTGGGAGGGGGCCTTTGAAGCTTTCTTT.

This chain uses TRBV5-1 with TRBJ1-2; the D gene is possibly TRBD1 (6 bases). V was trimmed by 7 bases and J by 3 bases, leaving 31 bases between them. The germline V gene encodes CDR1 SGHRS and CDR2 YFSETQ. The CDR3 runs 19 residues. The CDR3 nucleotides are TGCGCCAGCCGCGAACAGGGTTCCCGCCGTCGGTTTCCTTACTATGGCTACACCTTC. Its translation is CASREQGSRRRFPYYGYTF. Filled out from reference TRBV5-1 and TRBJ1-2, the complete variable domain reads KAGVTQTPRYLIKTRGQQVTLSCSPISGHRSVSWYQQTPGQGLQFLFEYFSETQRNKGNFPGRFSGRQFSNSRSEMNVSTLELGDSALYLCASREQGSRRRFPYYGYTFGSGTRLTVV.

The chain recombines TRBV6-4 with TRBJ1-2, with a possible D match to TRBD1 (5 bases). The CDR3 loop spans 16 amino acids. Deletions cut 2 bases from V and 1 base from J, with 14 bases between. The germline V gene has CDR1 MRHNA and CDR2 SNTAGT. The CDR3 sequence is CASSDGTYPYNYGYTF. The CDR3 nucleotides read TGTGCCAGCAGTGACGGGACTTACCCTTATAACTATGGCTACACCTTC.

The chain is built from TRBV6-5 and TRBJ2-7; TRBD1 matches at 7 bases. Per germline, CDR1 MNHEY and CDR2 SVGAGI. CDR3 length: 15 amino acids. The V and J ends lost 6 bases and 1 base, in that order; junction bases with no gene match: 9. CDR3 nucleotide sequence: TGTGCCAGCAGCGTCGGGACAGCGGAATCCTACGAGCAGTACTTC. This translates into CASSVGTAESYEQYF.

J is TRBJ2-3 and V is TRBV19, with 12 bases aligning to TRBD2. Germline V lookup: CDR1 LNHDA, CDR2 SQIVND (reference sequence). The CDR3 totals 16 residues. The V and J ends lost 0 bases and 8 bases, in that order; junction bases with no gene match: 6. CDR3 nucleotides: TGTGCCAGTAGTATAGAAGCTAGCGGGGGGGCCTTTACGCAGTATTTT. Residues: CASSIEASGGAFTQYF.

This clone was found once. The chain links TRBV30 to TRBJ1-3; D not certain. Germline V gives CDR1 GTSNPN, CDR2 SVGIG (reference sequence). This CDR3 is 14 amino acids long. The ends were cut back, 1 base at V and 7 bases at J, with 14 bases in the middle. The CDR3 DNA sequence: TGTGCCTGGAGTGACGGTCTCCCCGTGAACACCATATATTTT. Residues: CAWSDGLPVNTIYF.

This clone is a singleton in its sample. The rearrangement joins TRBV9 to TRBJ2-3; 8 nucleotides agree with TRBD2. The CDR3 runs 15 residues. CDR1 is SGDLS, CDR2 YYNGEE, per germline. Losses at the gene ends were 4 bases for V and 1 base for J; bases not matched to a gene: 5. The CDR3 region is CASSQSGGRTDTQYF. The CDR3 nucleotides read TGTGCCAGCAGCCAGAGCGGGGGCCGCACAGATACGCAGTATTTT.

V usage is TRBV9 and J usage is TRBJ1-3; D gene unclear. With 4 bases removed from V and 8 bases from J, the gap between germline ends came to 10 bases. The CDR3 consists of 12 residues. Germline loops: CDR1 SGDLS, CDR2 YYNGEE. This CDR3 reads CASSPIKDTIYF. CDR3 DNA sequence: TGTGCCAGCAGCCCTATAAAAGACACCATATATTTT.

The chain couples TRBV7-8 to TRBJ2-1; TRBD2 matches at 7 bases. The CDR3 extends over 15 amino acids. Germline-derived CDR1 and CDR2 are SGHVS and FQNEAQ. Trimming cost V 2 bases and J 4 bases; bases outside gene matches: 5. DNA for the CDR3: TGTGCCAGCAGCTTAATCCGCGGGGGTTACAATGAGCAGTTCTTC. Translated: CASSLIRGGYNEQFF. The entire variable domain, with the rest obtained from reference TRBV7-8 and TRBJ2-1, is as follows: GAGVSQSPRYKVAKRGQDVALRCDPISGHVSLFWYQQALGQGPEFLTYFQNEAQLDKSGLPSDRFFAERPEGSVSTLKIQRTQQEDSAVYLCASSLIRGGYNEQFFGPGTRLTVL.